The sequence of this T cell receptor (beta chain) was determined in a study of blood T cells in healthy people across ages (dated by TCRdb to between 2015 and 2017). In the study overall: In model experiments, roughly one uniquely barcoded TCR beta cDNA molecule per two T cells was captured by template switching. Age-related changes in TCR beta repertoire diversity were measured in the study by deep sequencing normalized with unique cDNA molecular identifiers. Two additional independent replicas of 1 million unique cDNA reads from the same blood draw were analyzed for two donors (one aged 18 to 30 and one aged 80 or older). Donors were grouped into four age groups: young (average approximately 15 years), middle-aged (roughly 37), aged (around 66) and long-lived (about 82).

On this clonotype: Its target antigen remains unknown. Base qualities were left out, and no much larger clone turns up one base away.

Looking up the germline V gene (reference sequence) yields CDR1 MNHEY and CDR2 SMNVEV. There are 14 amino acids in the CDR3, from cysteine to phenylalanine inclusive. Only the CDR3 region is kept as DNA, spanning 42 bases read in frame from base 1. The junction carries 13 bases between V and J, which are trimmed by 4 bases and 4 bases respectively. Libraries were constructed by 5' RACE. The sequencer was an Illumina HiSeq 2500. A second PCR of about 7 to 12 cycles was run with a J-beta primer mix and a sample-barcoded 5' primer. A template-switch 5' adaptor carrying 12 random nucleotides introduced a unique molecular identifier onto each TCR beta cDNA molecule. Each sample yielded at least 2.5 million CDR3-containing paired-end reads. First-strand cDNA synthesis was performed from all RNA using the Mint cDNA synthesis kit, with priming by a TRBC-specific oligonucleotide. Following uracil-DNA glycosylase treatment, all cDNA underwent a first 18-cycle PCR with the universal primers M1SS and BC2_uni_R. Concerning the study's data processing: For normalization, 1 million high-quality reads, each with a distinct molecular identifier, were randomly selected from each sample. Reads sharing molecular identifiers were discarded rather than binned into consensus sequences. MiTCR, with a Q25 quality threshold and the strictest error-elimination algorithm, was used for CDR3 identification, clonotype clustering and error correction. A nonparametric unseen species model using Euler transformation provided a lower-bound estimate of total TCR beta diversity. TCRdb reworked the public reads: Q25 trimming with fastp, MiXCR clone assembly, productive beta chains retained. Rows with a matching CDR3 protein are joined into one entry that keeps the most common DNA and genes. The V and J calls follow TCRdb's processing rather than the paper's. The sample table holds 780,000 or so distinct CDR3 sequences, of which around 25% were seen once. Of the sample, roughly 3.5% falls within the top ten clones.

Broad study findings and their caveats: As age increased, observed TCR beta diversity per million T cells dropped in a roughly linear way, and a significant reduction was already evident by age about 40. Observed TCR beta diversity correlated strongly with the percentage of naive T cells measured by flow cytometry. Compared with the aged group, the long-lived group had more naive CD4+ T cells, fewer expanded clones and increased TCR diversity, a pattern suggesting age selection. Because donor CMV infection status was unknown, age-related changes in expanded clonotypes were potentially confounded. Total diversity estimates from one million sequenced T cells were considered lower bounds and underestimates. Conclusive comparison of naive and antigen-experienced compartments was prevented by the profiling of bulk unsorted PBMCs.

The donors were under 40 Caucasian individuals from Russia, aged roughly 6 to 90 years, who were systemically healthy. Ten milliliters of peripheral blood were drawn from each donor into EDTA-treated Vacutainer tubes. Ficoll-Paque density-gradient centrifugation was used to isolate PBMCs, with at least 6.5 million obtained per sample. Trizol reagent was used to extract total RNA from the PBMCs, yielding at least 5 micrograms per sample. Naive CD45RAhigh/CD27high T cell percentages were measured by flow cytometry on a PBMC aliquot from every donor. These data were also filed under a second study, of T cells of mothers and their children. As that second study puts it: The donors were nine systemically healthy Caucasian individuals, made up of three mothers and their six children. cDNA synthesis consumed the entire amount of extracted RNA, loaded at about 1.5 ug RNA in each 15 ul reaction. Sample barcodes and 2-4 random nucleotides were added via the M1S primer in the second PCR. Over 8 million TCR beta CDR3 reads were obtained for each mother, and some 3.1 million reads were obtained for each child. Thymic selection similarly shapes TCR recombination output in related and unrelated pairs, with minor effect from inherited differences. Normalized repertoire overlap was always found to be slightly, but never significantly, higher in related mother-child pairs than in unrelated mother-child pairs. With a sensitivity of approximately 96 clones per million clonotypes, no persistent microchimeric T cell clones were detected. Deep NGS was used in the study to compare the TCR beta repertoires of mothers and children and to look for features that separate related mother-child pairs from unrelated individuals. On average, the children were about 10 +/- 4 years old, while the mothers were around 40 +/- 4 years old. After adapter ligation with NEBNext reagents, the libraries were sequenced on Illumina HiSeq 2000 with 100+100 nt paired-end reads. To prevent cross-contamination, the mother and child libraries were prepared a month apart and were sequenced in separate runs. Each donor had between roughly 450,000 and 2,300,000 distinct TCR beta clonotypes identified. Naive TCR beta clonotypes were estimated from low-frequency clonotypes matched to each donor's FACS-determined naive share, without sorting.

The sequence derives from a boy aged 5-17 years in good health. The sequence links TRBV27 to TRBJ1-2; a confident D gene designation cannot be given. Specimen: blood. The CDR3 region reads CASSSTRESYGYTF. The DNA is TGTGCCAGCAGTTCAACCCGGGAATCCTATGGCTACACCTTC.